Below, 3 T cell receptor beta chains from the same sample are listed, as sequenced in a study of T-cell reconstitution after alpha-beta-depleted transplantation in children. Molecular barcoding with unique molecular identifiers was used for the TCRbeta library. From the PCR reads, TCRdb called clonotypes with MiXCR, one entry per CDR3 protein. This sample has around 680,000 distinct CDR3 sequences, with 16% found just once. Sequenced here: PBMCs from the stem cell graft donor, sampled from the stem cell graft. The receptors shown here come from a human donor who donated a stem cell graft to a child with acute myeloid leukemia.

This clonotype was detected a few times. J is TRBJ2-3 and V is TRBV6-5, with a possible D match to TRBD1 (5 bases). Germline loops: CDR1 MNHEY, CDR2 SVGAGI. Trimming pared 6 bases from V and 3 bases from J, leaving 22 bases between. The length of the CDR3 is 17 residues. The CDR3 protein is CASSSPRGRDGTDTQYF. The DNA of the CDR3 is TGTGCCAGCAGCTCCCCAAGGGGCAGGGATGGAACAGATACGCAGTATTTT.

This clonotype showed up just a few times. The chain recombines TRBV12-3 or TRBV12-4 with TRBJ1-5; 9 bases agree with TRBD1. J lost 6 bases, V lost 5 bases, and 5 bases had no gene match. The CDR3 spans 14 residues. CDR3 bases: TGTGCCAGCAGTAGAGGGACAGGGATTCAGCCCCAGCATTTT. Protein: CASSRGTGIQPQHF.

The table lists this clonotype with a few counts. The rearrangement links TRBV27 to TRBJ2-7; 10 nucleotides line up with TRBD1. J lost 4 bases, V lost 7 bases, and 10 bases had no gene match. This CDR3 spans 15 amino acids. Germline lookup yields CDR1 MNHEY and CDR2 SMNVEV (reference sequence). This CDR3 reads CASMSGTGAGYEQYV. The CDR3 DNA reads as TGTGCCAGCATGTCCGGGACAGGGGCTGGGTACGAGCAGTACGTC.